Listed here are 25 T cell receptor beta chains from one sample, sequenced in a study of T cell repertoires in cytomegalovirus infection. From the reads, TCRdb called clonotypes with MiXCR, one entry per CDR3 protein. Found here are about 250,000 distinct CDR3 sequences, about 5.9% of them singletons; the top ten hold about 6.5%. The sequencing input was PBMCs. The receptors originated from a human donor in good health (CMV status not recorded). Some clones in this sample may be carry-over from other donors' samples.

This clonotype was seen many times. The chain recombines TRBV20-1 with TRBJ2-7; TRBD1 aligns across 9 bases. Germline CDR1 reads DFQATT; CDR2 reads SNEGSKA (reference sequence). The CDR3 runs 14 residues. After removal of 6 bases from V and 3 bases from J, the junction contained 9 bases not matched to a gene. The CDR3 DNA reads TGCAGTGCCTTCGGGACAGGGCTTAACTACGAGCAGTACTTC. Amino acid sequence: CSAFGTGLNYEQYF.

This clonotype was observed at least ten times. The J gene is TRBJ2-1, the V gene TRBV7-2; no definite D call. The CDR3 has 12 amino acids. Germline-derived CDR1 and CDR2 are SGHTA and FQGNSA. Trimming cost V 5 bases and J 7 bases, with 9 bases left between them. In DNA, the CDR3 is TGTGCCAGCAGCCTACAAAGGAATGAGCAGTTCTTC. It codes for CASSLQRNEQFF. Supplemented by reference TRBV7-2 and TRBJ2-1, the full variable domain reads GAGVSQSPSNKVTEKGKDVELRCDPISGHTALYWYRQSLGQGLEFLIYFQGNSAPDKSGLPSDRFSAERTGGSVSTLTIQRTQQEDSAVYLCASSLQRNEQFFGPGTRLTVL.

This clonotype has a count of ten or more. The chain couples TRBV20-1 to TRBJ2-7, with 10 bases fitting TRBD1. Germline trimming cut 1 base from V and 3 bases from J; bases unmatched to any gene: 6. Germline assignment: CDR1 DFQATT and CDR2 SNEGSKA (reference sequence). This CDR3 is built from 15 residues. The CDR3 loop is CSARVLGQGFYEQYF. The CDR3 DNA reads TGCAGTGCTAGAGTTTTGGGACAGGGGTTCTACGAGCAGTACTTC.

Ten or more counts support this clonotype. This chain uses TRBV23-1 with TRBJ2-3; D is undetermined. TRBV23-1 is labeled an ORF, and its function is uncertain. Trimming pared 4 bases from V and 2 bases from J, leaving 10 bases between. CDR3 length: 14 amino acids. The CDR3 sequence is CASSLKVYTDTQYF. The CDR3 region has the DNA TGCGCCAGCAGTCTCAAAGTCTACACAGATACGCAGTATTTT.

In this sample, this clonotype turned up many times. The chain links TRBV7-2 to TRBJ1-3; D is ambiguous. CDR3 length: 15 amino acids. Trimming stripped 5 bases from V and 0 bases from J, with 11 bases between. Germline values: CDR1 SGHTA, CDR2 FQGNSA. CDR3 sequence: CASSPDGDSGNTIYF. The CDR3 nucleotides are TGTGCCAGCAGCCCGGACGGCGACTCTGGAAACACCATATATTTT.

In DNA, the CDR3 is TGTGCCATCAGTGAAGGGACAGTCGAAGAGACCCAGTACTTC. It encodes CAISEGTVEETQYF. The chain uses TRBV10-3 and TRBJ2-5; 7 bases are shared with TRBD1. Germline V lookup: CDR1 ENHRY, CDR2 SYGVKD. V was pared by 3 bases and J by 3 bases, with 4 bases of the junction left unmatched. This CDR3 contains 14 residues.

At least ten counts were recorded for this clonotype. This chain links TRBV25-1 with TRBJ1-1; unclear D gene. CDR3 length: 16 residues. Germline CDR1 MGHDK, CDR2 SYGVNS. V was clipped by 1 base and J by 2 bases, with 14 bases between them. The CDR3 DNA sequence: TGTGCCAGCAGTGAATCAAAAAGGGCGGAAAACACTGAAGCTTTCTTT. Protein product: CASSESKRAENTEAFF.

The table lists this clonotype with many counts. This rearrangement joins TRBV7-8 to TRBJ2-2; D gene uncertain. Germline lookup yields CDR1 SGHVS and CDR2 FQNEAQ. The CDR3 covers 12 residues. Trimming took off 8 bases at V and 4 bases at J, with 8 bases between the two ends. DNA for the CDR3: TGTGCCAGCCAGATTGGCACCGGGGAGCTGTTTTTT. Encoded protein: CASQIGTGELFF.

This clonotype was found many times. The chain employs TRBV30 and TRBJ2-1, with 8 bases lining up with TRBD2. Trimming at V came to 4 bases and at J to 5 bases, leaving 10 bases not matched to a gene. This CDR3 region has 15 residues. CDR1 is GTSNPN and CDR2 is SVGIG in the germline V gene (reference sequence). The CDR3 here is CAWNGGSGENNEQFF. CDR3 coding DNA: TGTGCCTGGAACGGGGGTAGCGGGGAGAACAATGAGCAGTTCTTC.

At least ten counts were recorded for this clonotype. This chain links TRBV12-3 or TRBV12-4 with TRBJ2-3; D remains ambiguous. CDR3 length: 14 amino acids. V was cut by 3 bases and J by 6 bases, with 13 bases left in between. This chain's CDR3 is CASSFRPKEDTQYF. In DNA, the CDR3 is TGTGCCAGCAGTTTTCGCCCTAAGGAGGATACGCAGTATTTT.

At least ten counts were recorded for this clonotype. This chain connects TRBV20-1 to TRBJ2-7; a weak D match, TRBD1 (5 bases). The CDR3 length is 11 residues. Looked up from germline, CDR1 is DFQATT and CDR2 is SNEGSKA (reference sequence). The V gene lost 3 bases and the J gene lost 5 bases, with 8 bases spanning the gap. The CDR3 loop reads CSASLRDEQYF. CDR3 in DNA: TGCAGTGCTAGTCTCAGGGACGAGCAGTACTTC.

This clonotype was seen ten or more times. V is TRBV11-1 and J is TRBJ2-5, with 9 positions matching TRBD2. This CDR3 comprises 16 residues. The V gene's germline CDR1 is SGHAT and CDR2 FQDESV (reference sequence). Trimming at V came to 2 bases and at J to 4 bases, leaving 8 bases not matched to a gene. CDR3 sequence reads: CASSLYQAGGGETQYF. Written as DNA, the CDR3 is TGTGCCAGCAGCTTATACCAAGCGGGGGGAGGAGAGACCCAGTACTTC.

At least ten counts were recorded for this clonotype. The CDR3 nucleotides are TGTGCCAGCAGCTTAGGGGAGGGCAATCAGCCCCAGCATTTT. Protein sequence: CASSLGEGNQPQHF. This rearrangement joins TRBV7-9 to TRBJ1-5, with D unresolved. This CDR3 contains 14 residues. Trimming shortened V by 1 base and J by 2 bases, and 6 bases separated the two germline ends. Germline V gives CDR1 SEHNR, CDR2 FQNEAQ (reference sequence).

This clonotype was found many times. The chain has TRBV7-2 and TRBJ1-5; D ambiguous. Trimming removed 3 bases at V and 8 bases at J, with 11 bases between. CDR1 is SGHTA and CDR2 is FQGNSA in the germline V gene. CDR3 size: 13 residues. CDR3 protein: CASSFRSGEPQHF. CDR3 nucleotide sequence: TGTGCCAGCAGCTTTCGAAGCGGGGAGCCCCAGCATTTT. Full variable domain (rest looked up from reference TRBV7-2 and TRBJ1-5): GAGVSQSPSNKVTEKGKDVELRCDPISGHTALYWYRQSLGQGLEFLIYFQGNSAPDKSGLPSDRFSAERTGGSVSTLTIQRTQQEDSAVYLCASSFRSGEPQHFGDGTRLSIL.

This clonotype was picked up many times. This chain connects TRBV7-2 to TRBJ1-2, with D tentatively TRBD1 (5 bases). The CDR3 runs to 13 residues. Trimming took 3 bases from V and 6 from J, leaving 11 bases between them. Germline CDR1 and CDR2: SGHTA and FQGNSA. The CDR3 coding sequence is TGTGCCAGCAGCTTTGGGGGATCGAATGGCTACACCTTC. It translates to CASSFGGSNGYTF.

This clonotype was counted only a few times. The rearrangement links TRBV20-1 to TRBJ2-7, with 9 bases aligning to TRBD1. CDR3 length: 15 residues. V was pared by 0 bases and J by 3 bases, with 6 bases of the junction left unmatched. CDR1 and CDR2 (germline): DFQATT, SNEGSKA (reference sequence). CDR3 in amino acids: CSARELPGQGYEQYF. CDR3 sequence (DNA): TGCAGTGCTAGAGAACTTCCGGGACAGGGCTACGAGCAGTACTTC.

This clonotype was seen at least ten times. The chain carries TRBV12-3 or TRBV12-4 and TRBJ1-6; no clear D. Trimming took off 7 bases at V and 6 bases at J, with 13 bases between the two ends. There are 14 residues in the CDR3. CDR3 in amino acids: CASKHSGSNSPLHF. The CDR3 DNA follows: TGTGCCAGCAAGCACTCCGGCAGTAATTCACCCCTCCACTTT.

This clonotype came up many times. The chain has TRBV19 and TRBJ1-2; TRBD1 might be the D (5 bases). Germline V gene lookup returns CDR1 LNHDA and CDR2 SQIVND (reference sequence). Trimming left V 10 bases short and J 6 bases short, with 15 bases between. The CDR3 extends over 12 amino acids. This CDR3 reads CATQGLLDGYTF. As DNA, the CDR3 is TGTGCCACCCAGGGTCTGCTAGATGGCTACACCTTC. The variable domain in full, completed from reference TRBV19 and TRBJ1-2, reads DGGITQSPKYLFRKEGQNVTLSCEQNLNHDAMYWYRQDPGQGLRLIYYSQIVNDFQKGDIAEGYSVSREKKESFPLTVTSAQKNPTAFYLCATQGLLDGYTFGSGTRLTVV.

J is TRBJ2-1 and V is TRBV4-1; TRBD1 matches 7 bases. The length of the CDR3 is 16 residues. V dropped 0 bases and J dropped 6; count of bases not matched to a gene: 8. CDR1 is MGHRA, CDR2 YSYEKL, per germline. CDR3 residues: CASSQDQFEGANEQFF. The CDR3 DNA is TGCGCCAGCAGCCAAGACCAATTCGAGGGGGCCAATGAGCAGTTCTTC.

This chain joins TRBV4-2 and TRBJ2-2; 9 bases line up with TRBD2. The germline V gene has CDR1 LGHNA and CDR2 YNFKEQ. The CDR3 loop spans 18 amino acids. J gave up 0 bases and V 0 bases, and 5 bases lay outside the gene matches. CDR3 nucleotides: TGTGCCAGCAGCCAAGACGGCCTAGCGGGACCGAACACCGGGGAGCTGTTTTTT. Its translation is CASSQDGLAGPNTGELFF.

The chain combines TRBV28 with TRBJ1-4; D remains ambiguous. The CDR3 is 14 amino acids. Trimming shortened V by 9 bases and J by 5 bases, and 16 bases separated the two germline ends. Germline CDR1 and CDR2: MDHEN and SYDVKM. CDR3: CASSITSLNEKLFF. For the CDR3, the DNA is TGTGCCAGTTCTATAACGAGCCTCAATGAAAAACTGTTTTTT.

This clonotype was seen repeatedly, ten times or more. The V and J genes are TRBV7-2 and TRBJ2-3, with D perhaps TRBD2 (5 bases). V was pared by 4 bases and J by 0 bases, with 8 bases between. Germline V gene sequence: CDR1 SGHTA, CDR2 FQGNSA. The CDR3 is 14 amino acids. The CDR3 here is CASSSDFSTDTQYF. The DNA of the CDR3 is TGTGCCAGCAGCTCGGACTTTAGCACAGATACGCAGTATTTT.

This clonotype was recorded many times. CDR3 region: CSGGSVNTEAFF. CDR3 in DNA: TGCAGCGGGGGGTCAGTGAACACTGAAGCTTTCTTT. The chain uses TRBV20-1 and TRBJ1-1, with a tentative D call TRBD1 (5 bases). From germline, CDR1 is DFQATT and CDR2 SNEGSKA (reference sequence). This CDR3 comprises 12 residues.

The table lists this clonotype with many counts. This chain connects TRBV6-1 to TRBJ2-6; TRBD1 might be the D (5 bases). V was clipped by 8 bases and J by 0 bases, with 20 bases between them. Per germline, CDR1 MNHNS and CDR2 SASEGT. The CDR3 is 18 residues long. Here the CDR3 reads CASLLSGHVISGANVLTF. CDR3 sequence (DNA): TGTGCCAGCCTTCTATCTGGACATGTAATCTCTGGGGCCAACGTCCTGACTTTC.

This clonotype has a handful of counts. The chain recombines TRBV14 with TRBJ1-1; D is ambiguous. This CDR3 comprises 14 residues. The V end lost 5 bases, the J end lost 0 bases, and 10 bases lay between the germline ends. CDR1 SGHDN and CDR2 FVKESK come from the germline V gene. CDR3 sequence: CASSVRQMNTEAFF. The CDR3 DNA reads as TGTGCCAGCAGCGTTAGGCAGATGAACACTGAAGCTTTCTTT. The full variable domain, its missing parts supplied by reference TRBV14 and TRBJ1-1, is EAGVTQFPSHSVIEKGQTVTLRCDPISGHDNLYWYRRVMGKEIKFLLHFVKESKQDESGMPNNRFLAERTGGTYSTLKVQPAELEDSGVYFCASSVRQMNTEAFFGQGTRLTVV.